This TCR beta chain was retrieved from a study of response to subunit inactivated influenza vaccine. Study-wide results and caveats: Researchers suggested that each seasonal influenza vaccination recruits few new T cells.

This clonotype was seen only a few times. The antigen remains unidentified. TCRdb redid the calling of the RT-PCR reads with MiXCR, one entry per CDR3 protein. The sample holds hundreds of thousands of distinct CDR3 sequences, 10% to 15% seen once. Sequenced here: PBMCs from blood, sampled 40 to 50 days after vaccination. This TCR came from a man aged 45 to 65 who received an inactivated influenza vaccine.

CDR3: CSAWTPNQPQHF. The CDR3 DNA sequence: TGCAGTGCTTGGACACCCAATCAGCCCCAGCATTTT. The rearrangement links TRBV20-1 to TRBJ1-5; tentatively, D is TRBD1 (5 bases). The germline gives CDR1 DFQATT, CDR2 SNEGSKA (reference sequence). This CDR3 is built from 12 residues. With 5 bases removed from V and 3 bases from J, the gap between germline ends came to 8 bases.